The text below deals with one T cell receptor (beta chain). The target antigen is unknown. Noted time point: week 11, during vaccination. Each dose of the vaccine consisted of 300 ug of mutant IDH1 20-mer peptide, with topical imiquimod. Donors had new IDH1-mutant astrocytomas of WHO grade 3 or 4 (ATRX-lost). The J segment lost 2 bases and the V segment lost 1 base, leaving 4 bases of the junction unmatched. The length of the CDR3 is 15 residues. Germline values: CDR1 GTSNPN, CDR2 SVGIG (reference sequence). The sample originates from a study of a mutant IDH1 vaccine in newly diagnosed glioma. Study-level information: Once 4-6 weeks had passed after radiotherapy alone, vaccination started, or it started with temozolomide cycles. Therapy received beforehand was radiotherapy, temozolomide, or both, with most patients given both. General study results and limits: Immune responses induced by vaccination arose in 93.3% of the patients.

The method was immunoSEQ multiplex PCR; TCRdb's version includes in-frame clones alone and lacks a portion of them. The data contain some 52,000 clones, roughly nine tenths of them singletons. The chain links TRBV30 to TRBJ1-4; 7 nucleotides line up with TRBD1. The origin of this receptor is a man aged 45-65 years with glioma. Source: PBMCs, taken from a glioma patient whose treatment included an IDH1 peptide vaccine. CDR3 coding DNA: TGTGCCTGGAGTGAGGGGGCCGGGACTAATGAAAAACTGTTTTTT. Encoded protein: CAWSEGAGTNEKLFF.